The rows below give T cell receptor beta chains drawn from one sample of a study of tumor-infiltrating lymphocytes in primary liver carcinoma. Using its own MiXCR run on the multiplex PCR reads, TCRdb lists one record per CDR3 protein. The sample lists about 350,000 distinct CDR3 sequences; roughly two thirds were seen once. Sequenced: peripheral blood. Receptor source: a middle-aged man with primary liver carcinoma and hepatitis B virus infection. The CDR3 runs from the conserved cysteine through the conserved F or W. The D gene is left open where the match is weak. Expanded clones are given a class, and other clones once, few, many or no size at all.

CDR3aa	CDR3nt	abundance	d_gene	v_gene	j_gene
CASSPLSISVYNEQFF	TGTGCCAGCAGCCCCCTTTCTATCTCCGTATACAATGAGCAGTTCTTC	many	NA	TRBV6-2/TRBV6-3	TRBJ2-1
CASTQGPDTQYF	TGTGCCAGCACACAGGGTCCAGATACGCAGTATTTT	NA	NA	TRBV7-9	TRBJ2-3
CARSLADGTQYF	TGTGCCAGGAGTCTAGCGGATGGTACGCAGTATTTT	NA	TRBD2	TRBV12-3/TRBV12-4	TRBJ2-3
CASSEGAAQQFF	TGTGCCAGCAGTGAAGGGGCAGCACAGCAGTTCTTC	NA	NA	TRBV25-1	TRBJ2-1
CASSHPPSELTNEQFF	TGCGCCAGCAGCCATCCCCCAAGCGAGCTTACGAATGAGCAGTTCTTC	few	NA	TRBV5-1	TRBJ2-1
CANRGSNNEQFF	TGTGCCAACCGCGGCAGCAACAATGAGCAGTTCTTC	NA	NA	TRBV10-3	TRBJ2-1
CASCSRASGAPVQETQYF	TGTGCCAGCTGCTCTAGGGCTAGCGGGGCGCCTGTCCAAGAGACCCAGTACTTC	NA	NA	TRBV21-1	TRBJ2-5
CASSLEVEGGYGDTQYF	TGCGCCAGCAGCTTGGAGGTAGAGGGAGGGTACGGAGATACGCAGTATTTT	NA	TRBD2	TRBV5-1	TRBJ2-3
CVSSLRSAADPETQYF	TGTGTCAGCAGCTTGAGGTCGGCGGCGGATCCGGAGACCCAGTACTTC	NA	NA	TRBV5-6	TRBJ2-5
CVSSFSGGGYTF	TGTGTCAGCAGCTTTTCAGGAGGTGGCTACACCTTC	NA	NA	TRBV5-4	TRBJ1-2
CASSFSRQSSYEQYF	TGTGCCAGCAGCTTTTCCCGACAGTCCTCCTACGAGCAGTACTTC	NA	NA	TRBV7-9	TRBJ2-7
CASGRMSRGRNTGELFF	TGTGCCAGCGGCCGCATGAGCAGGGGCAGGAACACCGGGGAGCTGTTTTTT	NA	NA	TRBV28	TRBJ2-2
CASSTRTGGVDTQYF	TGTGCCAGCAGCACCCGGACAGGAGGGGTTGATACGCAGTATTTT	NA	NA	TRBV14	TRBJ2-3
CTSSLQLAGGETQYF	TGTACCAGCAGCTTACAACTAGCGGGAGGGGAGACCCAGTACTTT	NA	TRBD2	TRBV11-2	TRBJ2-5
CASSLGDRERTFAGNTIYF	TGCGCCAGCAGCTTGGGAGACAGGGAAAGGACCTTCGCTGGAAACACCATATATTTT	once	TRBD1	TRBV5-1	TRBJ1-3
CASSLARDYGYTF	TGTGCCAGCAGCTTAGCCCGGGACTATGGCTACACCTTC	few	NA	TRBV7-9	TRBJ1-2
CASSYTTADRTEALF	TGTGCCAGCAGTTATACAACCGCTGATCGAACTGAAGCTCTCTTT	NA	NA	TRBV6-2/TRBV6-3	TRBJ1-1
CASSRTPTSTDTQYF	TGTGCCAGCAGCCGGACCCCTACTAGTACAGATACGCAGTATTTT	many	NA	TRBV4-2	TRBJ2-3
CASNLGRWETDTQYF	TGTGCCAGCAACTTAGGGCGCTGGGAGACAGATACGCAGTATTTT	NA	NA	TRBV11-3	TRBJ2-3
CASSLPTSGSNNEQFF	TGTGCCAGCAGCCTTCCGACTAGCGGGAGTAACAATGAGCAGTTCTTC	many	TRBD2	TRBV14	TRBJ2-1
CASRDPVGGSSYNEQFF	TGTGCCAGCCGTGACCCCGTCGGGGGGAGCTCCTACAATGAGCAGTTCTTC	once	TRBD2	TRBV28	TRBJ2-1
CANSDAADGYEQYF	TGTGCCAACAGTGATGCGGCAGACGGCTACGAGCAGTACTTC	NA	NA	TRBV6-1	TRBJ2-7
CASSLGDNYEQYF	TGTGCCAGCAGCTTAGGCGACAACTACGAGCAGTACTTT	NA	NA	TRBV11-2	TRBJ2-7
CASSPSGTNYGYTF	TGTGCCAGCAGCCCCTCGGGGACTAACTATGGCTACACCTTC	NA	NA	TRBV12-3/TRBV12-4	TRBJ1-2
CASTYPELNTEAYF	TGTGCCAGCACTTACCCAGAGCTTAACACTGAAGCTTACTTT	NA	NA	TRBV6-2/TRBV6-3	TRBJ1-1
CASSAGGTGTGPPDQSQHF	TGCGCCAGCAGTGCAGGAGGCACCGGGACAGGGCCTCCTGATCAGTCCCAGCATTTT	NA	TRBD1	TRBV10-2	TRBJ1-5
CISSLMDQQYNEQFF	TGTATCAGCAGCTTAATGGACCAGCAGTACAATGAGCAGTTCTTC	NA	NA	TRBV11-2	TRBJ2-1
CASGDTLDTQYF	TGCGCCAGCGGGGACACTCTAGATACGCAGTATTTT	NA	NA	TRBV10-1	TRBJ2-3
CASSIRQGGGQYF	TGCGCCAGCAGCATTAGACAGGGCGGGGGGCAGTACTTC	NA	NA	TRBV5-1	TRBJ2-7
CASSQEGLGSGANVLTF	TGCGCCAGCAGCCAAGAGGGGTTGGGGTCTGGGGCCAACGTCCTGACTTTC	many	NA	TRBV4-1	TRBJ2-6
CANSLIQGASYEHYF	TGTGCCAACAGCTTAATTCAGGGGGCTTCCTACGAGCATTACTTC	NA	TRBD1	TRBV11-2	TRBJ2-7
CASSKRVTGVSYEQYF	TGTGCCAGCAGTAAACGCGTAACAGGGGTGTCCTACGAGCAGTACTTC	few	TRBD1	TRBV12-3/TRBV12-4	TRBJ2-7
CASSLGSGELFF	TGTGCCAGCAGCTTAGGATCCGGGGAGCTGTTTTTT	medium-sized	NA	TRBV11-2	TRBJ2-2
CAMSLAPTGQEAQYF	TGTGCCATGAGCTTAGCCCCGACAGGGCAAGAGGCCCAGTACTTC	NA	TRBD1	TRBV11-2	TRBJ2-5
CATSRERSYEQYF	TGTGCCACCAGCAGAGAACGTTCCTACGAGCAGTACTTC	few	NA	TRBV15	TRBJ2-7
CASLDRSEQFF	TGTGCCAGCTTAGACCGCAGTGAGCAGTTCTTC	NA	NA	TRBV11-3	TRBJ2-1
CASSSSGRQEETQYF	TGTGCCAGCTCTAGTAGCGGGAGGCAGGAAGAGACCCAGTACTTC	NA	TRBD2	TRBV6-5	TRBJ2-5
CVSNPGGGPNIGELFF	TGTGTCAGCAATCCCGGGGGCGGCCCGAACATCGGGGAGCTGTTTTTT	NA	NA	TRBV6-2/TRBV6-3	TRBJ2-2
CASSERGRAFF	TGTGCCAGCAGTGAAAGGGGTCGGGCTTTCTTT	NA	NA	TRBV28	TRBJ1-1
CATSGLAESYNEQFF	TGTGCCACCAGTGGACTAGCGGAGTCCTACAATGAGCAGTTCTTC	NA	TRBD2	TRBV24-1	TRBJ2-1
CASSLGGGGGANVLTF	TGTGCCAGCAGCTTAGGTGGGGGAGGTGGGGCCAACGTCCTGACTTTC	NA	NA	TRBV7-6	TRBJ2-6
CASSSPGTGNYEQYF	TGCGCCAGCAGCTCACCCGGGACAGGGAACTACGAGCAGTACTTC	NA	TRBD1	TRBV5-1	TRBJ2-7
CASSRGRQDPYEQYF	TGTGCCAGCAGTAGGGGGCGGCAGGATCCCTACGAACAGTACTTC	NA	TRBD1	TRBV28	TRBJ2-7
CASSSQGGVTEAFF	TGTGCCAGTAGCTCACAGGGGGGTGTCACTGAAGCTTTCTTT	NA	TRBD1	TRBV11-1	TRBJ1-1
CASRPGTVGNEQFF	TGTGCCAGCAGACCCGGGACAGTAGGTAATGAGCAGTTCTTC	many	TRBD1	TRBV6-2/TRBV6-3	TRBJ2-1
CASSLDYGRTEAFF	TGTGCCAGCAGCTTAGATTACGGACGCACTGAAGCTTTCTTT	NA	NA	TRBV11-2	TRBJ1-1
CATRTDSNEQYF	TGTGCCACTAGGACGGACTCCAACGAGCAGTACTTC	many	NA	TRBV10-3	TRBJ2-7
CAGYPQDRGSGSPEQYF	TGTGCCGGCTACCCCCAGGACAGGGGAAGCGGGAGTCCCGAGCAGTACTTC	many	NA	TRBV12-3/TRBV12-4	TRBJ2-7